The 19 T cell receptor beta chains below come from one sample, sequenced in a study of technical replicates of blood from several donors. Here immunoSEQ multiplex PCR was the method, and the copy in TCRdb shows in-frame clones only, minus some. Of around 68,000 clones in the sample, roughly 97% are singletons; the top ten hold around 0.29%. Sequenced sample: T cells isolated from PBMCs. The receptors here all came from a human donor in good health.

This chain connects TRBV28 to TRBJ1-1; a possible D gene is TRBD1 (6 bases). Germline lookup yields CDR1 MDHEN and CDR2 SYDVKM. The CDR3 is 15 amino acids. Deletions cut 6 bases from V and 4 bases from J, with 18 bases between. The CDR3: CASSPLQGIGTEAFF. Here the CDR3 DNA reads TGTGCCAGCAGCCCACTTCAGGGGATAGGCACTGAAGCTTTCTTT.

This chain uses TRBV30 with TRBJ2-3, with a weak D call TRBD2 (5 bases). The CDR3 runs 13 residues. The V and J ends lost 4 bases and 0 bases respectively, with 8 bases between them. Germline loops: CDR1 GTSNPN, CDR2 SVGIG (reference sequence). CDR3 nucleotide sequence: TGTGCCTGGAACCAGCGGAGCACAGATACGCAGTATTTT. Its translation: CAWNQRSTDTQYF.

Concerning this clone: The same CDR3 is also encoded by other DNA sequences in this sample. V and J are TRBV30 and TRBJ1-3; D unresolved. The V end was cut by 0 bases, the J end by 0 bases, with 6 bases between. The CDR3 contains 14 residues. Germline V gene data show CDR1 as GTSNPN and CDR2 as SVGIG (reference sequence). CDR3 bases: TGTGCCTGGAGTGTGGCATACTCTGGAAACACCATATATTTT. This gives the protein CAWSVAYSGNTIYF.

V usage is TRBV20-1 and J usage is TRBJ1-2; D ambiguous. Deletions cut 6 bases from V and 4 bases from J, with 9 bases between. CDR1 and CDR2 (germline): DFQATT, SNEGSKA (reference sequence). The CDR3 extends over 11 amino acids. As DNA, the CDR3 is TGCAGTGCCTCCGGAGGCTATGGCTACACCTTC. It encodes CSASGGYGYTF.

This clone was recorded once. V and J are TRBV9 and TRBJ2-1; 9 bases agree with TRBD2. The CDR3 consists of 15 residues. Looked up from germline, CDR1 is SGDLS and CDR2 is YYNGEE. The J segment lost 8 bases and the V segment lost 0 bases, leaving 6 bases of the junction unmatched. DNA for the CDR3: TGTGCCAGCAGCGTAGGTCTAGCGGGAAGGGATGAGCAGTTCTTC. It is translated as CASSVGLAGRDEQFF.

The genes are TRBV6-6 and TRBJ1-1; the D is unclear. Germline CDR1 reads MNHNY; CDR2 reads SVGAGI (reference sequence). The germline V and J ends were trimmed by 6 bases and 1 base, with 9 bases remaining between them. The CDR3 length is 13 residues. The CDR3 loop reads CASSLEANTEAFF. The CDR3 DNA reads TGTGCCAGCAGCTTGGAGGCGAACACTGAAGCTTTCTTT.

This chain connects TRBV11-2 to TRBJ2-7; D is possibly TRBD2 (5 bases). This CDR3 is built from 13 residues. The germline gives CDR1 SGHAT, CDR2 FQNNGV. Trimming left V 5 bases short and J 4 bases short, with 12 bases between. For the CDR3, the DNA is TGTGCCAGCAGCCGGACTTTCGAGTACGAGCAGTACTTC. Amino acids: CASSRTFEYEQYF.

In this sample, this clone turned up once. This rearrangement joins TRBV29-1 to TRBJ2-3; TRBD1 aligns across 7 bases. The CDR3 length is 14 residues. CDR1 is SQVTM, CDR2 ANQGSEA, per germline. The J segment lost 2 bases and the V segment lost 5 bases, leaving 7 bases of the junction unmatched. The CDR3 is CSVYDRAYTDTQYF. CDR3 sequence (DNA): TGCAGCGTTTATGACAGGGCCTACACAGATACGCAGTATTTT.

The chain is built from TRBV10-3 and TRBJ2-7; no clear D. Germline V lookup: CDR1 ENHRY, CDR2 SYGVKD. The CDR3 runs 12 residues. The V end was cut by 3 bases, the J end by 4 bases, with 7 bases between. CDR3 in DNA: TGTGCCATCAGTGACCAGAAGTACGAGCAGTACTTC. This sequence encodes CAISDQKYEQYF.

The V gene is TRBV30, the J gene TRBJ1-5; D is undetermined. CDR1 and CDR2 (germline): GTSNPN, SVGIG (reference sequence). V was cut by 0 bases and J by 7 bases, with 10 bases left in between. The CDR3 consists of 13 residues. DNA of the CDR3: TGTGCCTGGAGTGTAGTAAACGGGCAGCCCCAGCATTTT. Translating gives CAWSVVNGQPQHF.

This chain uses TRBV19 with TRBJ2-5; D is ambiguous. The CDR3 length is 13 residues. Germline V gives CDR1 LNHDA, CDR2 SQIVND (reference sequence). Trimming removed 5 bases from V and 2 bases from J, with 9 bases in between. CDR3 sequence reads: CASSLNRQETQYF. In DNA, the CDR3 is TGTGCCAGTAGTCTGAACAGACAAGAGACCCAGTACTTC.

This chain uses TRBV7-2 with TRBJ1-1; the D gene is possibly TRBD1 (5 bases). The CDR3 sequence is 13 residues long. V was pared by 4 bases and J by 8 bases, with 14 bases between. Germline CDR1 reads SGHTA; CDR2 reads FQGNSA. CDR3 in DNA: TGTGCCAGCAGCTCTGCGACAGAATCCGAAGCTTTCTTT. This gives the protein CASSSATESEAFF.

The CDR3 coding sequence is TGTGCCAGCAGTACCCCTCAGGGGCGCTACGAGCAGTACTTC. Amino acid sequence: CASSTPQGRYEQYF. The rearrangement uses TRBV27 and TRBJ2-7; possible D gene TRBD1, 6 bases. CDR1 is MNHEY, CDR2 SMNVEV, per germline (reference sequence). V was trimmed by 5 bases and J by 3 bases, leaving 14 bases between them. CDR3 length equals 14 residues.

The chain uses TRBV11-3 and TRBJ1-1; tentative D call: TRBD1 (5 bases). Germline loops: CDR1 SGHNT, CDR2 YENEEA. V was cut by 5 bases and J by 7 bases, with 32 bases left in between. CDR3 length: 19 amino acids. CDR3 protein: CASSLGRLLGHQSSFEAFF. The CDR3 nucleotides are TGTGCCAGCAGCCTGGGGAGGCTGTTAGGACACCAGTCCTCGTTTGAAGCTTTCTTT.

The gene calls are TRBV7-6 and TRBJ2-3; TRBD2 matches 7 bases. The CDR3 consists of 16 residues. V lost 1 base and J lost 0; bases outside the gene matches: 4. Germline V gene sequence: CDR1 SGHVS, CDR2 FNYEAQ. The DNA for the CDR3 is TGTGCCAGCAGCTTAGTGGTAGCGGGTAGCACAGATACGCAGTATTTT. It is translated as CASSLVVAGSTDTQYF.

The V call is TRBV4-3, the J call TRBJ2-1; D is possibly TRBD2 (6 bases). This CDR3 comprises 16 residues. V gave up 0 bases and J gave up 8 bases, with 17 bases separating them. Germline-derived CDR1 and CDR2 are LGHNA and YSLEER. CDR3 DNA sequence: TGCGCCAGCAGCCAAGATTGGCGGGGTTTTACACATGAGCAGTTCTTC. This translates into CASSQDWRGFTHEQFF.

J is TRBJ2-7 and V is TRBV30; D gene uncertain. Germline values: CDR1 GTSNPN, CDR2 SVGIG (reference sequence). Trimming shortened V by 4 bases and J by 1 base, and 8 bases separated the two germline ends. The CDR3 is 12 amino acids. CDR3 sequence reads: CAWTSTSYEQYF. The CDR3, as DNA: TGTGCCTGGACTTCCACATCCTACGAGCAGTACTTC.

The chain carries TRBV25-1 and TRBJ1-5; D not certain. This CDR3 has 12 amino acids. V lost 3 bases to trimming and J lost 7 bases, with 7 bases between them. Germline V CDR1 and CDR2: MGHDK, SYGVNS. The CDR3, as DNA: TGTGCCAGCAGTGAGAGAGGGCAGCCCCAGCATTTT. Protein product: CASSERGQPQHF. Complete variable domain (other parts from reference TRBV25-1 and TRBJ1-5): EADIYQTPRYLVIGTGKKITLECSQTMGHDKMYWYQQDPGMELHLIHYSYGVNSTEKGDLSSESTVSRIRTEHFPLTLESARPSHTSQYLCASSERGQPQHFGDGTRLSIL.

The gene calls are TRBV27 and TRBJ1-2; 10 bases are shared with TRBD1. With 0 bases clipped from V and 8 bases from J, the junction kept 12 bases outside the gene matches. The CDR3 is 17 residues long. Germline V lookup: CDR1 MNHEY, CDR2 SMNVEV (reference sequence). The CDR3 region is CASSLSRVGQGEDGYTF. CDR3 DNA: TGTGCCAGCAGTTTATCGAGGGTTGGACAGGGGGAGGACGGCTACACCTTC.